This entry is about one T cell receptor (beta chain). The data stem from a study of blood T cell repertoires in COVID-19. Profiling relied on immunoSEQ multiplex PCR, and the TCRdb table lists in-frame clones only, not all of them. The data contain about 140,000 clones, 85% to 90% of them singletons. V lost 5 bases and J 6 bases, leaving 11 bases between the germline ends. Per the germline V gene, CDR1 is SGHTA and CDR2 is FQGNSA. This CDR3 comprises 12 residues. The source of this sequence is a man aged 55 to 70 who had recovered from COVID-19. The sequenced sample consisted of PBMCs or T cells enriched from blood (not recorded which). The rearrangement uses TRBV7-2 and TRBJ2-7; D is unclear. Here the CDR3 reads CASSPLKREQYF. CDR3 nucleotide sequence: TGTGCCAGCAGCCCACTAAAACGCGAGCAGTACTTC.